These T cell receptor beta chains were read from a single sample in a study of identical twins. Using its own MiXCR run on the 5' RACE reads, TCRdb lists one record per CDR3 protein. The sample holds roughly 690,000 distinct CDR3 sequences, around 6% seen once. The source material was naive T cells sorted from blood. These receptors all come from a young man in good health. Each CDR3 is given with its conserved first and last residue. The D gene is left open where the match is weak. Where a row states a size, it is once, few, many or the class of an expanded clone; other rows omit it.

clone_size d_call j_call v_call cdr3_nt cdr3_aa
many NA TRBJ2-3 TRBV21-1 TGTGCCAGCAGCAAAAGGCGGTGGGAGGACAGCACAGATACGCAGTATTTT CASSKRRWEDSTDTQYF
NA NA TRBJ1-1 TRBV20-1 TGCAGTGCCAATCTTCAGGCTGAAGCTTTCTTT CSANLQAEAFF
many NA TRBJ1-1 TRBV9 TGTGCCAGCAGCGAAGGGAACACTGAAGCTTTCTTT CASSEGNTEAFF
few TRBD2 TRBJ2-3 TRBV18 TGTGCCAGCTCACCATCCGGGACTAGTAGGTTGGTGCAGTATTTT CASSPSGTSRLVQYF
NA NA TRBJ2-7 TRBV11-1 TGTGCCAGCAGCTTAAGGGCGGGTCCTGGGCATTACGAGCAGTACTTC CASSLRAGPGHYEQYF
few NA TRBJ2-1 TRBV12-3/TRBV12-4 TGTGCCAGCAGTTTAGATGTCCCATCCAATGAGCAGTTCTTC CASSLDVPSNEQFF
many TRBD2 TRBJ2-1 TRBV6-2/TRBV6-3 TGTGCCAGCAGTTCTCTGACTAGCGGGAGAGGTTCCTACAATGAGCAGTTCTTC CASSSLTSGRGSYNEQFF
NA NA TRBJ1-1 TRBV7-9 TGTGCCAGCAGCTTGTCGAACACTGAAGCTTTCTTT CASSLSNTEAFF
many TRBD2 TRBJ2-1 TRBV19 TGTGCCAGTAGTATAGACACTAGCGGGATGAAAGGGAATGAGCAGTTCTTC CASSIDTSGMKGNEQFF
few NA TRBJ2-1 TRBV29-1 TGCAGCGTTTCCGGACCGAACCACAATGAGCAGTTCTTC CSVSGPNHNEQFF
NA TRBD1 TRBJ1-1 TRBV18 TGTGCCAGCTCACCAGCGGGACAGGGTATGAACACTGAAGCTTTCTTT CASSPAGQGMNTEAFF
many NA TRBJ1-2 TRBV20-1 TGCAGTGCTAGGAACGCCGGGACCCCGATCGGGGGCTACACCTTC CSARNAGTPIGGYTF
many TRBD1 TRBJ2-7 TRBV5-1 TGCGCCAGCAGCGTCCGGGACAGCTACGAGCAGTACTTC CASSVRDSYEQYF
many TRBD2 TRBJ2-1 TRBV10-3 TGTGCCATCACCGGGACTAGCGGGAGGTTGTACAATGAGCAGTTCTTC CAITGTSGRLYNEQFF
NA NA TRBJ1-5 TRBV5-6 NA CASSFGQGNQPQNF
NA TRBD2 TRBJ2-5 TRBV3-1 TGTGCCAGCAGCCAAGGACTAACTAGCGGGAGGGCCGTCGGTGAGACCCAGTACTTC CASSQGLTSGRAVGETQYF
many TRBD1 TRBJ2-7 TRBV12-3/TRBV12-4 TGTGCCAGCAGTTTGAGGACAGGGTACTACGAGCAGTACTTC CASSLRTGYYEQYF
NA NA TRBJ2-1 TRBV7-8 TGTGCCAGCAGCTTAGTTAGAGCCGAGCAGTTCTTC CASSLVRAEQFF
many TRBD1 TRBJ2-7 TRBV5-1 TGCGCCAGCGGACCAGACAGGGGCAACTACGAGCAGTACTTC CASGPDRGNYEQYF
many NA TRBJ2-3 TRBV11-2 TGTGCCAGCAGCTTAGGGGCAGACCCATCTAGCACAGATACGCAGTATTTT CASSLGADPSSTDTQYF
many NA TRBJ2-3 TRBV18 TGTGCCAGCTCACCATTGGGACGGGAGTATGAAGATACGCAGTATTTT CASSPLGREYEDTQYF
few NA TRBJ2-3 TRBV20-1 TGCAGTGCTACCAAAGATAGCGGAACCACAGATACGCAGTATTTT CSATKDSGTTDTQYF
many NA TRBJ2-7 TRBV11-2 TGTGCCAGCAGCTTAGATTCCCCCAGCCCCTACGAGCAGTACTTC CASSLDSPSPYEQYF
NA NA TRBJ1-3 TRBV3-1 TGTGCCAGCAGCCAAGACCACTCTGGAAACACCATATATTTT CASSQDHSGNTIYF
few NA TRBJ2-1 TRBV20-1 TGCAGTGCTAGAGTTCCGGATGAGCAGTTCTTC CSARVPDEQFF
many NA TRBJ2-2 TRBV12-3/TRBV12-4 TGTGCCAGCAGTTTGTTAGCTTACACCGGGGAGCTGTTTTTT CASSLLAYTGELFF
NA NA TRBJ1-2 TRBV11-2 TGTGCCAGCAGCTTAGATGCAGGGCTTGACTACACCTTC CASSLDAGLDYTF
many NA TRBJ1-2 TRBV20-1 TGCAGTGCTAGCGAAAGTCTTGCTAACTATGGCTACACCTTC CSASESLANYGYTF
NA TRBD2 TRBJ2-1 TRBV6-2/TRBV6-3 TGTGCCACCGGCTCATCGGGACTAGCGGGAGAAGAGCAGTTCTTC CATGSSGLAGEEQFF
many NA TRBJ2-1 TRBV12-3/TRBV12-4 TGTGCCAGCAGTTTAACCCGGGCCTCCTACAATGAGCAGTTCTTC CASSLTRASYNEQFF
many TRBD1 TRBJ1-1 TRBV20-1 TGCAGTGCTAGAAGACAGGGTTGGGTGACTGAAGCTTTCTTT CSARRQGWVTEAFF
many NA TRBJ1-5 TRBV6-6 TGTGCCAGCAGTTATCCCGGTAATCAGCCCCAGCATTTT CASSYPGNQPQHF
NA TRBD2 TRBJ2-2 TRBV10-1 TGCGCCAGCAGTGACCTAGCGGGAGCCGGGGAGCTGTTTTTT CASSDLAGAGELFF
many NA TRBJ2-7 TRBV10-3 TGTGCCATCAGTGGAGGAGAGCCAGGGGAGCAGTACTTC CAISGGEPGEQYF
many TRBD2 TRBJ2-1 TRBV7-7 TGTGCCAGCAGCTTGGAGGCGGGAGCAAATGAGCAGTTCTTC CASSLEAGANEQFF
few TRBD2 TRBJ2-2 TRBV20-1 TGCAGTGCTAGAGATTGGCTAGCGGGGGCCACGAACACCGGGGAGCTGTTTTTT CSARDWLAGATNTGELFF
many NA TRBJ2-7 TRBV7-2 TGTGCCAGCAGCTTTGGAGTCGCCTACGAGCAGTACTTC CASSFGVAYEQYF
many NA TRBJ2-5 TRBV12-3/TRBV12-4 TGTGCCAGCAGTGCCTTCGGGGAGACCCAGTACTTC CASSAFGETQYF
many NA TRBJ2-1 TRBV27 TGTGCCAGCAGTTCCACGCCGGGGAGCAATGAGCAGTTCTTC CASSSTPGSNEQFF
many NA TRBJ2-3 TRBV12-3/TRBV12-4 TGTGCCAGCAGTTTTGAAGGAAACACAGATACGCAGTATTTT CASSFEGNTDTQYF
few TRBD2 TRBJ2-3 TRBV18 TGTGCCAGCTCACCAGGACTAGCGTACACAGATACGCAGTATTTT CASSPGLAYTDTQYF
many NA TRBJ2-6 TRBV5-1 TGCGCCAGCAGCTTGTCCTGGGCACAACCGTCTGGGGCCAACGTCCTGACTTTC CASSLSWAQPSGANVLTF
NA NA TRBJ1-4 TRBV5-1 TGCGCCAGCAGCCTCCAGACGGGACTCGGGGAAAAACTGTTTTTT CASSLQTGLGEKLFF
many NA TRBJ2-1 TRBV4-3 TGCGCCAGCAGCCAAGACGCACGGGTTTATTACAATGAGCAGTTCTTC CASSQDARVYYNEQFF
NA TRBD2 TRBJ2-3 TRBV24-1 TGTGCCACCAGCTGGACTAGCGGGAGGAACACAGATACGCAGTATTTT CATSWTSGRNTDTQYF
many NA TRBJ1-5 TRBV27 TGTGCCAGCAGCCCCTTTGCGGGGAATCAGCCCCAGCATTTT CASSPFAGNQPQHF